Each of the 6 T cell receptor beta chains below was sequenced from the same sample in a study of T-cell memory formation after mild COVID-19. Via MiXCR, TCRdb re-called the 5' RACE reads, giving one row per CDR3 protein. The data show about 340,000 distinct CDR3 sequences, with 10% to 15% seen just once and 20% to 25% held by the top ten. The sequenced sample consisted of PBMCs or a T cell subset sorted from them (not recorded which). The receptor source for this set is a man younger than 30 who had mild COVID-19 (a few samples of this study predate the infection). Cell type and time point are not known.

DNA for the CDR3: TGTGCCAGCAGCTCGTCGGGACGGGTCTATGGCTACACCTTC. Translated: CASSSSGRVYGYTF. J is TRBJ1-2 and V is TRBV7-2, with D tentatively TRBD1 (5 bases). Germline CDR1 and CDR2: SGHTA and FQGNSA. V was trimmed by 4 bases and J by 4 bases, leaving 13 bases between them. The CDR3 has 14 residues.

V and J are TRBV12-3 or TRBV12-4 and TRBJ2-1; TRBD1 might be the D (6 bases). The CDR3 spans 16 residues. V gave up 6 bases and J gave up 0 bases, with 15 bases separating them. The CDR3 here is CASRSRGPSSYNEQFF. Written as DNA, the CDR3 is TGTGCCAGCAGGTCCAGGGGACCCAGCTCCTACAATGAGCAGTTCTTC.

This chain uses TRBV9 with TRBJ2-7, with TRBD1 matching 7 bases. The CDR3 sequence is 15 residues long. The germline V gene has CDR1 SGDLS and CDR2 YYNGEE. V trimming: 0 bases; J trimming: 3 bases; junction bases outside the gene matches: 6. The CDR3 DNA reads TGTGCCAGCAGCGTAGAGGGACAGTCGAACTACGAGCAGTACTTC. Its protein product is CASSVEGQSNYEQYF.

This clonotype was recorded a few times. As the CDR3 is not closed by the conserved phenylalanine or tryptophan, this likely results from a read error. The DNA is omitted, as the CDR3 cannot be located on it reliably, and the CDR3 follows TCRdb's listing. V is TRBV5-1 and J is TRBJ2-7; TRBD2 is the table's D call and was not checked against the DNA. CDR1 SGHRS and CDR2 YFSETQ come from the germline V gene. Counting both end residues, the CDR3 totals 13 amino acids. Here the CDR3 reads CASSLSYVAGLYL.

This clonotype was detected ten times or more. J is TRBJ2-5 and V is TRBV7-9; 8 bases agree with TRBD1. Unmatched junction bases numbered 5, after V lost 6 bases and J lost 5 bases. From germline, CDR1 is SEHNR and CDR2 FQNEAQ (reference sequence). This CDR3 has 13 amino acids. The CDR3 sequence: CASRHRGEETQYF. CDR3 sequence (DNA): TGTGCCAGCAGACACAGGGGGGAGGAGACCCAGTACTTC.

CDR3 DNA: TGTGCCAGCAGTTCGGATTTAGGGACGGCGAGAAACACCGGGGAGCTGTTTTTT. It specifies CASSSDLGTARNTGELFF. The chain carries TRBV27 and TRBJ2-2, with D perhaps assigned TRBD1 or TRBD2 (5 bases each). V dropped 4 bases and J dropped 2 bases, with 20 bases sitting between them. CDR3 length: 18 residues. CDR1 and CDR2 from the germline V gene are MNHEY and SMNVEV (reference sequence).